One sample yielded the 9 T cell receptor beta chains listed below, sequenced in a study of T-cell memory formation after mild COVID-19. In TCRdb, the 5' RACE reads were re-called with MiXCR into one record per CDR3 protein. The sample contains some 180,000 distinct CDR3 sequences, roughly 13% of which appear only once. What was sequenced was PBMCs or a T cell subset sorted from them (not recorded which). These receptors were obtained from a man between 18 and 35 years old who had mild COVID-19 (a few samples of this study predate the infection). Cell type and time point are not known.

The chain is built from TRBV12-3 or TRBV12-4 and TRBJ2-5; 9 bases are shared with TRBD1. The CDR3 has 13 residues. Trimming cost V 8 bases and J 5 bases; bases outside gene matches: 6. DNA of the CDR3: TGTGCCAGCGGGGGACAGGGTTGGGAGACCCAGTACTTC. Residues: CASGGQGWETQYF.

The rearrangement links TRBV4-1 to TRBJ2-3; TRBD2 matches at 11 bases. Germline V lookup: CDR1 MGHRA, CDR2 YSYEKL. J was trimmed by 7 bases and V by 4 bases; bases with no gene match: 13. CDR3 length equals 17 residues. The CDR3 loop is CASSRAVVSGGANTQYF. The CDR3 coding sequence is TGCGCCAGCAGCCGGGCAGTCGTTAGCGGGGGGGCAAATACGCAGTATTTT.

This clonotype was seen more than once but under ten times. V is TRBV7-2 and J is TRBJ1-1; no clear D. CDR1 is SGHTA and CDR2 is FQGNSA in the germline V gene. The CDR3 contains 12 residues. Trimming took 8 bases from V and 10 from J, leaving 17 bases between them. The DNA of the CDR3 is TGTGCCAGCGGACCGATTCGAGGGAGAGCTTTCTTT. Translation: CASGPIRGRAFF.

This clonotype was seen more than once but under ten times. The chain joins TRBV7-9 to TRBJ1-2; 8 nucleotides align to TRBD1. V shed 4 bases and J 2 bases; nucleotides not matched to a gene: 6. There are 15 residues in the CDR3. Germline loops: CDR1 SEHNR, CDR2 FQNEAQ (reference sequence). CDR3 in DNA: TGTGCCAGCAGCTCTCGACAGGGGTCCAACTATGGCTACACCTTC. It is translated as CASSSRQGSNYGYTF.

Concerning this clonotype: It is unclear where the CDR3 begins or ends on the DNA, so no DNA is shown, and the CDR3 is as TCRdb lists it. The chain joins TRBV12-3 or TRBV12-4 to TRBJ1-1; the table's D call, TRBD1, has no DNA check behind it. The CDR3 spans 11 amino acids, including both terminal residues. The CDR3 here is CASSFGTGTFF.

There are a few counts of this clonotype. The V and J genes are TRBV5-1 and TRBJ2-2; no firm D call. V was clipped by 4 bases and J by 0 bases, with 7 bases between them. The germline V gene encodes CDR1 SGHRS and CDR2 YFSETQ. The CDR3 has 14 amino acids. In nucleotides, the CDR3 is TGCGCCAGCAGCAGGCTTGCGAACACCGGGGAGCTGTTTTTT. It yields the protein CASSRLANTGELFF.

V is TRBV20-1 and J is TRBJ2-7; no clear D. The CDR3 consists of 13 residues. The germline V gene encodes CDR1 DFQATT and CDR2 SNEGSKA (reference sequence). Trimming took 2 bases from V and 2 from J, leaving 10 bases between them. The CDR3: CSARQAKTYEQYV. CDR3 DNA sequence: TGCAGTGCTAGACAGGCTAAGACCTACGAGCAGTACGTC.

The rearrangement joins TRBV12-3 or TRBV12-4 to TRBJ2-7; tentative D call: TRBD1 (6 bases). Trimming took 6 bases from V and 3 from J, leaving 18 bases between them. The CDR3 is 15 amino acids. This CDR3 reads CASSRQEIQDYEQYF. The CDR3 DNA follows: TGTGCCAGCAGCCGACAGGAAATCCAAGACTACGAGCAGTACTTC.

The chain has TRBV6-2 or TRBV6-3 and TRBJ2-1; 9 bases map to TRBD2. Trimming cost V 5 bases and J 9 bases; bases outside gene matches: 11. Looked up from germline, CDR1 is MNHEY and CDR2 is SVGEGT. The CDR3 runs to 15 residues. The CDR3 here is CASSHPAGGKGEQFF. The CDR3 coding sequence is TGTGCCAGCAGTCACCCAGCGGGGGGTAAGGGTGAGCAGTTCTTC.